This entry lists 5 T cell receptor beta chains sequenced from one sample in a study of cytomegalovirus exposure and HLA in healthy donors. Clones were sequenced by immunoSEQ multiplex PCR, and TCRdb holds only the in-frame ones, with some missing. The table has 110,000 to 150,000 clones, about 86% seen once; the top ten hold 7.5% to 10%. Sequencing was carried out using PBMCs. The source is a woman under 30 in good health and CMV-seropositive.

This clone was seen once. This chain uses TRBV30 with TRBJ1-6, with a possible D match to TRBD1 (5 bases). The CDR3 is made up of 16 amino acids. Trimming took off 0 bases at V and 10 bases at J, with 19 bases between the two ends. Germline CDR1 reads GTSNPN; CDR2 reads SVGIG (reference sequence). CDR3 sequence (DNA): TGTGCCTGGAGTGTACTCGGAGGGCACGGGGGATCACCCCTCCACTTT. Translation gives CAWSVLGGHGGSPLHF.

This chain uses TRBV27 with TRBJ2-2; tentatively, D is TRBD1 (5 bases). Germline V gives CDR1 MNHEY, CDR2 SMNVEV (reference sequence). The CDR3 has 13 residues. The V end lost 5 bases, the J end lost 5 bases, and 9 bases lay between the germline ends. The CDR3 DNA reads as TGTGCCAGCAGTAACGCAGGGACCGGGGAGCTGTTTTTT. Its protein is CASSNAGTGELFF.

CDR3 sequence reads: CASSVRSSGWYEQYF. In DNA form, the CDR3 reads TGTGCCAGCAGCGTAAGGTCTAGCGGGTGGTACGAGCAGTACTTC. The chain has TRBV9 and TRBJ2-7; 8 bases line up with TRBD2. The CDR3 spans 15 residues. Per germline, CDR1 SGDLS and CDR2 YYNGEE. V was pared by 1 base and J by 4 bases, with 7 bases of the junction left unmatched.

The CDR3 protein is CASSLYGTSGRGTQYF. The CDR3 DNA follows: TGCGCCAGCAGCTTATACGGGACTAGTGGGCGAGGTACGCAGTATTTT. The chain joins TRBV5-1 to TRBJ2-3; 8 bases map to TRBD2. Germline assignment: CDR1 SGHRS and CDR2 YFSETQ. The CDR3 consists of 16 residues. V shed 2 bases, J shed 8 bases, and the junction held 13 bases outside the gene matches. Full variable domain (rest looked up from reference TRBV5-1 and TRBJ2-3): KAGVTQTPRYLIKTRGQQVTLSCSPISGHRSVSWYQQTPGQGLQFLFEYFSETQRNKGNFPGRFSGRQFSNSRSEMNVSTLELGDSALYLCASSLYGTSGRGTQYFGPGTRLTVL.

The chain uses TRBV5-1 and TRBJ2-3; perhaps TRBD2 as D (5 bases). The germline V and J ends were trimmed by 5 bases and 4 bases, with 11 bases remaining between them. Germline lookup yields CDR1 SGHRS and CDR2 YFSETQ. The CDR3 has 13 residues. CDR3 in DNA: TGCGCCAGCAGATCTCACGGGGCAGATACGCAGTATTTT. Protein product: CASRSHGADTQYF.